A single sample gave rise to the 18 T cell receptor beta chains below, sequenced in a study of CD8+CD57+ T cells in acquired aplastic anemia. CDR3 and TCR beta VDJ profiling relied on a genomic DNA template. MiXCR, applied by TCRdb to the reads, yields one record per CDR3 protein. The profile shows some 120,000 distinct CDR3 sequences, less than 50% of them singletons. Patients who underwent sequencing had shown CD8+CD57+ cell expansion by flow cytometry. What was sequenced was sorted CD4+, CD8+, or CD8+CD57+ T cells (not recorded which) from PBMCs. These receptors all stem from a human donor with aplastic anemia.

The chain has TRBV29-1 and TRBJ1-2; D is possibly TRBD1 (6 bases). The CDR3 covers 13 residues. V lost 6 bases, J lost 4 bases, and 15 bases lay in between. Germline CDR1 and CDR2: SQVTM and ANQGSEA. The CDR3 loop reads CSVYPDSVYGYTF. The CDR3 region has the DNA TGCAGCGTGTACCCGGACAGCGTCTATGGCTACACCTTC. The complete variable domain, with remaining parts taken from reference TRBV29-1 and TRBJ1-2, reads SAVISQKPSRDICQRGTSLTIQCQVDSQVTMMFWYRQQPGQSLTLIATANQGSEATYESGFVIDKFPISRPNLTFSTLTVSNMSPEDSSIYLCSVYPDSVYGYTFGSGTRLTVV.

This clonotype was seen repeatedly, ten times or more. The chain recombines TRBV6-1 with TRBJ1-2; D is perhaps TRBD1 (6 bases). Per germline, CDR1 MNHNS and CDR2 SASEGT. The germline V and J ends were trimmed by 7 bases and 7 bases, with 16 bases remaining between them. The CDR3 runs 13 residues. For the CDR3, the DNA is TGTGCCAGCACCAGGGGACGGGAGTCTGGCTACACCTTC. Amino acid sequence: CASTRGRESGYTF.

This clonotype was counted many times. This chain connects TRBV15 to TRBJ2-3, with 8 bases identical to TRBD1. Germline-derived CDR1 and CDR2 are LNHNV and YYDKDF (reference sequence). The CDR3 has 17 amino acids. Trimming at V came to 1 base and at J to 7 bases, leaving 13 bases not matched to a gene. DNA of the CDR3: TGTGCCACCAGCAGAGCCCGGGACAGGCCAGGGTTGAATACGCAGTATTTT. Translation: CATSRARDRPGLNTQYF.

This clonotype was counted a few times. The chain employs TRBV3-1 and TRBJ2-7; D remains ambiguous. CDR1 is LGHDT and CDR2 is YNNKEL in the germline V gene (reference sequence). V was pared by 4 bases and J by 7 bases, with 14 bases between. This CDR3 region has 13 residues. The CDR3 is CASSPSPAGEQYF. CDR3 DNA: TGTGCCAGCAGCCCCTCCCCCGCTGGAGAGCAGTACTTC.

This clonotype was seen at least ten times. The V gene is TRBV6-1, the J gene TRBJ2-1; the match to TRBD1 covers 12 bases. The CDR3 loop spans 15 amino acids. Germline CDR1 reads MNHNS; CDR2 reads SASEGT. Germline trimming cut 2 bases from V and 9 bases from J; bases unmatched to any gene: 5. The CDR3 coding sequence is TGTGCCAGCAGTGAAAGGGGACAGGGGGCGGGTGAGCAGTTCTTC. Translated: CASSERGQGAGEQFF.

Ten or more counts support this clonotype. The chain uses TRBV19 and TRBJ1-5, with D perhaps TRBD1 (6 bases). Deletions cut 2 bases from V and 6 bases from J, with 14 bases between. CDR3 length: 15 residues. Germline CDR1 is LNHDA and CDR2 is SQIVND (reference sequence). CDR3 bases: TGTGCCAGTAGTATAATCCGGGGGCACGGTCAGCCCCAGCATTTT. Protein sequence: CASSIIRGHGQPQHF. Full variable domain (rest looked up from reference TRBV19 and TRBJ1-5): DGGITQSPKYLFRKEGQNVTLSCEQNLNHDAMYWYRQDPGQGLRLIYYSQIVNDFQKGDIAEGYSVSREKKESFPLTVTSAQKNPTAFYLCASSIIRGHGQPQHFGDGTRLSIL.

This clonotype was observed a handful of times. V gene TRBV6-5 combines with J gene TRBJ2-5; D is possibly TRBD1 or TRBD2 (5 bases each). The CDR3 is made up of 15 amino acids. Germline lookup yields CDR1 MNHEY and CDR2 SVGAGI. The V end was cut by 0 bases, the J end by 2 bases, with 10 bases between. The CDR3 here is CASSYSRGIQETQYF. The CDR3 DNA is TGTGCCAGCAGTTACTCGAGGGGTATACAAGAGACCCAGTACTTC.

This clonotype was recorded at least ten times. The chain is built from TRBV19 and TRBJ1-5; D not certain. Germline V CDR1 and CDR2: LNHDA, SQIVND (reference sequence). The CDR3 has 12 amino acids. V lost 5 bases to trimming and J lost 6 bases, with 8 bases between them. This CDR3 is CASSSSVQPQHF. For the CDR3, the DNA is TGTGCCAGTAGTTCCTCGGTTCAGCCCCAGCATTTT.

The table lists this clonotype with a few counts. The chain has TRBV7-2 and TRBJ1-2; D is possibly TRBD1 (5 bases). The length of the CDR3 is 12 residues. V was shortened by 1 base and J by 8 bases, with 8 bases between the two germline ends. The germline gives CDR1 SGHTA, CDR2 FQGNSA. CDR3 sequence (DNA): TGTGCCAGCAGCTTAGTGGGGCAGGGCTACACCTTC. Translated, it gives CASSLVGQGYTF.

The chain recombines TRBV25-1 with TRBJ1-4; D might be TRBD1 (6 bases). The CDR3 runs 14 residues. CDR1 and CDR2 (germline): MGHDK, SYGVNS. Trimming cost V 10 bases and J 12 bases, with 24 bases left between them. The CDR3 DNA sequence: TGTGCCACCAGCAGCAGAGGGGGGTCCCAAGAACTGTTTTTT. Translation: CATSSRGGSQELFF. The whole variable domain, remainder taken from reference TRBV25-1 and TRBJ1-4, is EADIYQTPRYLVIGTGKKITLECSQTMGHDKMYWYQQDPGMELHLIHYSYGVNSTEKGDLSSESTVSRIRTEHFPLTLESARPSHTSQYLCATSSRGGSQELFFGSGTQLSVL.

As concerns this clonotype: With a much larger clone just one base away, this may be a read error. The chain links TRBV4-2 to TRBJ1-2, with D unclear. The ends were cut back, 1 base at V and 4 bases at J, with 13 bases in the middle. Germline V gives CDR1 LGHNA, CDR2 YNFKEQ. The CDR3 totals 15 residues. CDR3 sequence: CASSQVLSGSYGYTF. CDR3 DNA sequence: TGTGCCAGCAGCCAAGTTCTTTCAGGTTCCTATGGCTACACCTTC.

This chain joins TRBV7-2 and TRBJ2-7, with 14 bases matching TRBD2. In germline, CDR1 is SGHTA, CDR2 FQGNSA. There are 15 residues in the CDR3. J gave up 4 bases and V 5 bases, and 4 bases lay outside the gene matches. Written as DNA, the CDR3 is TGTGCCAGCAGCCCTGGGACTAGCGGGGGTTACGAGCAGTACTTC. Translating it yields CASSPGTSGGYEQYF.

This clonotype was observed at least ten times. The rearrangement uses TRBV20-1 and TRBJ2-1; possible D gene TRBD1, 6 bases. V was trimmed by 6 bases and J by 1 base, leaving 16 bases between them. Looked up from germline, CDR1 is DFQATT and CDR2 is SNEGSKA (reference sequence). This CDR3 is built from 15 residues. The CDR3 coding sequence is TGCAGTGCCGCTGTACAGGGTAGGTCCTACAATGAGCAGTTCTTC. Translation gives CSAAVQGRSYNEQFF.

This sequence joins TRBV19 and TRBJ1-2; maybe TRBD1 (6 bases). Germline loops: CDR1 LNHDA, CDR2 SQIVND (reference sequence). V lost 3 bases to trimming and J lost 3 bases, with 14 bases between them. The CDR3 contains 15 residues. CDR3 DNA sequence: TGTGCCAGTAGTATGACGGGGGGCGACTACTATGGCTACACCTTC. Translation: CASSMTGGDYYGYTF.

Of note for this clonotype: A read error is possible here, since a much larger clone lies one base away. This is likely a read error, given that the CDR3 carries no conserved phenylalanine or tryptophan at its end. The chain recombines TRBV12-5 with TRBJ2-5, with D hard to call. Between the trimmed V and J ends, which lost 4 bases and 3 bases, there was a span of 9 bases. Germline V gene lookup returns CDR1 LGHNT and CDR2 FRNRAP. The CDR3 has 13 residues. The CDR3 spells CASGWSIEETQYI. CDR3 in DNA: TGTGCTAGTGGTTGGTCTATCGAAGAGACCCAGTACATC.

This clonotype was counted a few times. The gene calls are TRBV29-1 and TRBJ2-1; D perhaps matches TRBD1 (6 bases). CDR1 is SQVTM and CDR2 is ANQGSEA in the germline V gene. V was clipped by 0 bases and J by 10 bases, with 19 bases between them. The CDR3 is 15 residues long. CDR3 in amino acids: CSVEDQGTNYSEQFF. CDR3 nucleotides: TGCAGCGTTGAAGATCAGGGGACAAATTACAGCGAGCAGTTCTTC.

This clonotype occurred many times. The chain has TRBV14 and TRBJ2-1, with 10 nucleotides matching TRBD1. The CDR3 runs to 17 residues. Germline-derived CDR1 and CDR2 are SGHDN and FVKESK. The trim removed 0 bases at V and 2 bases at J, leaving 4 bases unmatched. CDR3 DNA sequence: TGTGCCAGCAGCCAAGATTGGGGGACAGGGGCCTACAATGAGCAGTTCTTC. Translating it yields CASSQDWGTGAYNEQFF.

The chain employs TRBV20-1 and TRBJ2-1; 13 bases match TRBD2. Germline V gene data show CDR1 as DFQATT and CDR2 as SNEGSKA (reference sequence). J was trimmed by 7 bases and V by 6 bases; bases with no gene match: 6. The CDR3 sequence is 14 residues long. The CDR3 sequence: CSAKLAGGQNEQFF. The CDR3 region has the DNA TGCAGTGCAAAACTAGCGGGGGGGCAGAATGAGCAGTTCTTC.